These 11 T cell receptor beta chains originate from one sample sequenced in a study of T cells after yellow fever vaccination. TCRdb passed the 5' RACE reads through MiXCR, listing each CDR3 protein once. The repertoire includes some 160,000 distinct CDR3 sequences, approximately 9.7% of them detected once, and about a third sits in the top ten. Sequencing used CD8+ T cells sorted from PBMCs, obtained 45 days after the yellow fever booster vaccination. The receptors here all came from a young man who received the YFV17D yellow fever vaccine.

This clonotype was seen repeatedly, ten times or more. The CDR3 is CSARSQGDVGYTF. The CDR3 DNA reads TGCAGTGCTCGGTCCCAAGGGGATGTTGGCTACACCTTC. The rearrangement links TRBV20-1 to TRBJ1-2; D might be TRBD1 (5 bases). V lost 5 bases and J 7 bases, leaving 17 bases between the germline ends. The CDR3 loop spans 13 amino acids. Germline V gene lookup returns CDR1 DFQATT and CDR2 SNEGSKA (reference sequence).

The genes are TRBV7-6 and TRBJ2-5; D call uncertain. V dropped 2 bases and J dropped 5 bases, with 15 bases sitting between them. This CDR3 is built from 15 residues. Germline assignment: CDR1 SGHVS and CDR2 FNYEAQ. CDR3 bases: TGTGCCAGCAGCTTAAGCGTTCTGATGCGGGAGACCCAGTACTTC. Its translation: CASSLSVLMRETQYF.

A few counts support this clonotype. This chain uses TRBV4-3 with TRBJ1-3; D not certain. Germline V lookup: CDR1 LGHNA, CDR2 YSLEER. The length of the CDR3 is 15 residues. V lost 4 bases and J lost 2, with 12 bases in between. Written as DNA, the CDR3 is TGCGCCAGCAGCCGGAACCTCTCCCCTGGAAACACCATATATTTT. This codes for CASSRNLSPGNTIYF.

This clonotype was seen a handful of times. The CDR3 sequence: CASSLSGLAGVSYEQYF. The CDR3 DNA sequence: TGTGCCAGCAGCCTGTCGGGACTAGCGGGGGTTTCCTACGAGCAGTACTTC. The chain recombines TRBV13 with TRBJ2-7; TRBD2 aligns across 14 bases. V lost 5 bases, J lost 1 base, and 7 bases stayed unmatched. This CDR3 region has 17 residues. Germline assignment: CDR1 PRHDT and CDR2 FYEKMQ (reference sequence).

This clonotype was found many times. The V call is TRBV7-9, the J call TRBJ2-7; D remains unclear. The CDR3 has 14 residues. With 5 bases removed from V and 6 bases from J, the gap between germline ends came to 17 bases. CDR1 and CDR2 from the germline V gene are SEHNR and FQNEAQ (reference sequence). Here the CDR3 DNA reads TGTGCCAGCAGCCTGGCGGATCTGGCGAGCGAGCAGTACTTC. It is translated as CASSLADLASEQYF.

This clonotype was detected many times. The rearrangement links TRBV5-1 to TRBJ2-7; no reliable D call. This CDR3 has 13 amino acids. Germline lookup yields CDR1 SGHRS and CDR2 YFSETQ. V was clipped by 1 base and J by 5 bases, with 10 bases between them. CDR3 nucleotides: TGCGCCAGCAGCTTGTTCCCTGAGGACGAGCAGTACGTC. Translation: CASSLFPEDEQYV.

This clonotype occurred a few times. J is TRBJ2-2 and V is TRBV7-9; D uncertain. CDR1 is SEHNR, CDR2 FQNEAQ, per germline (reference sequence). The CDR3 is 14 amino acids. Trimming took off 4 bases at V and 1 base at J, with 7 bases between the two ends. In nucleotides, the CDR3 is TGTGCCAGCAGCTCGGACGGGAACACCGGGGAGCTGTTTTTT. Translation: CASSSDGNTGELFF.

V usage is TRBV4-1 and J usage is TRBJ1-2; the D gene is possibly TRBD1 (5 bases). CDR1 and CDR2 (germline): MGHRA, YSYEKL. The CDR3 contains 16 residues. The ends were cut back, 0 bases at V and 4 bases at J, with 15 bases in the middle. The CDR3 DNA reads as TGCGCCAGCAGCCAAGATTGGCCGGGGGTTGGCTATGGCTACACCTTC. Its translation is CASSQDWPGVGYGYTF.

This clonotype was detected a few times. This chain joins TRBV7-3 and TRBJ2-3, with 9 bases lining up with TRBD1. Losses at the gene ends were 2 bases for V and 4 bases for J; bases not matched to a gene: 4. The CDR3 consists of 15 residues. Germline values: CDR1 SGHTA, CDR2 FQGTGA. The CDR3 nucleotides read TGTGCCAGCAGCTTAGGACAGGGGACGCCAGATACGCAGTATTTT. It is translated as CASSLGQGTPDTQYF.

This chain links TRBV4-1 with TRBJ1-1; maybe TRBD1 (6 bases). The CDR3 contains 12 residues. Per the germline V gene, CDR1 is MGHRA and CDR2 is YSYEKL. Trimming left V 3 bases short and J 8 bases short, with 10 bases between. The CDR3 bases are TGCGCCAGCAGCCACCCCGACAGGGAAGCTTTCTTT. Protein sequence: CASSHPDREAFF.

This clonotype has just a few counts. V and J are TRBV12-3 or TRBV12-4 and TRBJ1-1; D possibly corresponds to TRBD1 (5 bases). The CDR3 is made up of 14 amino acids. V lost 7 bases to trimming and J lost 3 bases, with 15 bases between them. The CDR3 reads CASTRPREDTEAFF. CDR3 bases: TGTGCCAGCACCCGGCCCAGGGAGGACACTGAAGCTTTCTTT.